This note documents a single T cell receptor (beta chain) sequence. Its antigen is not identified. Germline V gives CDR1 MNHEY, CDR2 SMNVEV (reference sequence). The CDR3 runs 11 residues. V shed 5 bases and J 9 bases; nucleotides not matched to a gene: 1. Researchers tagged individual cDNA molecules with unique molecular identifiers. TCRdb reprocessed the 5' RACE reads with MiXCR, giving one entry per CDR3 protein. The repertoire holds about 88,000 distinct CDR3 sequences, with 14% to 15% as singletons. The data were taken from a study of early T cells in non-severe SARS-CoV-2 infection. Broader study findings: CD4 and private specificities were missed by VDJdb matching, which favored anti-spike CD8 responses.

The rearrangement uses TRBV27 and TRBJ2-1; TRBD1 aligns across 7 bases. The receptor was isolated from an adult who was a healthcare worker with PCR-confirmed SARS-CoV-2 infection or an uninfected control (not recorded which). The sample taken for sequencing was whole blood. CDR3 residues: CASSHRGEQFF. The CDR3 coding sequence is TGTGCCAGCAGTCACAGGGGTGAGCAGTTCTTC.